Listed below are T cell receptor beta chains from one sample, sequenced in a study of cytomegalovirus exposure and HLA in healthy donors. The data were produced by immunoSEQ multiplex PCR, yet TCRdb's version contains in-frame clones alone and is incomplete. Counted here are more than 250,000 clones, about nine tenths occurring once; the ten biggest clones make up under 0.85%. The specimen was PBMCs. The receptors were gathered from a woman between 18 and 30 years old in good health and CMV-seronegative. The CDR3 runs from the conserved cysteine through the conserved F or W. A D gene is named only where the DNA matches it firmly. A row's size may be missing; if present it is once, few, many or a size class.

>NA|NA|TRBV6-1|TRBJ1-2
CASSEFVTPGNGYTF
>NA|NA|TRBV6-1|TRBJ2-3
CASSEFQGTDTQYF
>NA|NA|TRBV27|TRBJ2-3
CASSYTYTDTQYF
>once|NA|TRBV6-1|TRBJ2-7
CASSVVLSSYEQYF
>once|NA|TRBV4-3|TRBJ2-2
CASSETLAFTGELFF
>NA|TRBD1|TRBV5-6|TRBJ2-2
CASSRTGLNTGELFF
>NA|NA|TRBV29-1|TRBJ1-1
CSVEFFTAMNTEAFF
>NA|NA|TRBV11-2|TRBJ1-5
CASSFTPVEPQHF
>NA|NA|TRBV6-1|TRBJ1-4
CASRPPGEKLFF
>NA|TRBD1|TRBV2|TRBJ2-5
CASSVGPTGGYKETQYF
>NA|TRBD1|TRBV28|TRBJ1-2
CASSNRGRGGYTF
>NA|TRBD2|TRBV4-2|TRBJ2-1
CASSQQGLDNEQFF
>NA|NA|TRBV5-1|TRBJ2-7
CASSLADGLTDTYEQYF
>NA|NA|TRBV6-1|TRBJ1-2
CAEGSGGIGGYTF
>NA|TRBD2|TRBV9|TRBJ2-1
CASSGGLAGVHEQFF
>NA|NA|TRBV4-1|TRBJ1-2
CASSQDSSPSRGYTF
>NA|TRBD2|TRBV4-3|TRBJ2-7
CASSQGSGRGYSYEQYF
>once|NA|TRBV20-1|TRBJ2-7
CSAPHDYEQYF
>NA|NA|TRBV7-2|TRBJ2-3
CASSLMLREVADTQYF
>NA|TRBD1|TRBV9|TRBJ2-7
CASSVSPTGGYEQYF
>NA|TRBD2|TRBV5-1|TRBJ2-1
CASSARDYTYNEQFF
>NA|NA|TRBV29-1|TRBJ2-5
CSGGDREETQYF
>NA|TRBD1|TRBV4-2|TRBJ1-4
CASSQLSGTGVEKLFF
>NA|TRBD2|TRBV5-6|TRBJ2-1
CASSSMTSGRTNEQFF